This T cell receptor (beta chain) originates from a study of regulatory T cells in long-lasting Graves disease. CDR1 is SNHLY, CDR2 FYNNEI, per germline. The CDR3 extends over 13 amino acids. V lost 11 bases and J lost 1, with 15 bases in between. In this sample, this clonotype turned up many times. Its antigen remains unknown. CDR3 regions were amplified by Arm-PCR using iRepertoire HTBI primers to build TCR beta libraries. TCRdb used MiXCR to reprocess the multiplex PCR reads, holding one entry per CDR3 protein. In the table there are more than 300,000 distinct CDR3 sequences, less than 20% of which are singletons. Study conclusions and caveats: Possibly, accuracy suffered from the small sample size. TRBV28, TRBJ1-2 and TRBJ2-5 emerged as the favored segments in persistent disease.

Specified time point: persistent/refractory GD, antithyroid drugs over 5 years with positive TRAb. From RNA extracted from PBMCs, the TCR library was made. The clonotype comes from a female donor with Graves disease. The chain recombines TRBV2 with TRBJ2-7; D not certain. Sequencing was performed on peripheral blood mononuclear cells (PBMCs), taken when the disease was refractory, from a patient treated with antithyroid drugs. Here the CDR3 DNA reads TGTGCCTCTCATTCGGGTGGGTCCTACGAGCAGTACTTC. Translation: CASHSGGSYEQYF. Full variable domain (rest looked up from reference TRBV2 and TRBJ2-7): EPEVTQTPSHQVTQMGQEVILRCVPISNHLYFYWYRQILGQKVEFLVSFYNNEISEKSEIFDDQFSVERPDGSNFTLKIRSTKLEDSAMYFCASHSGGSYEQYFGPGTRLTVT.